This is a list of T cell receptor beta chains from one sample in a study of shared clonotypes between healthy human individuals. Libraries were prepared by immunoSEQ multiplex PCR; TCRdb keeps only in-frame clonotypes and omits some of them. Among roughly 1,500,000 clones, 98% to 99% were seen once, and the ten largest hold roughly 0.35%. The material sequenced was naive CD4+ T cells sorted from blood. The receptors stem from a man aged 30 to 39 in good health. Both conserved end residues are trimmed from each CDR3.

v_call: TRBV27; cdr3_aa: ASSLAEGSYEQY
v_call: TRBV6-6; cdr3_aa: ASSYLDRGDYEQY
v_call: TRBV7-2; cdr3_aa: ASSLRYGEQY
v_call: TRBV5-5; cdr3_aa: ASSLHTSGETQY
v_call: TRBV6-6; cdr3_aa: ASSSQGLAGRYEQY
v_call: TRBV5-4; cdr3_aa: ASSLAGVGGYT
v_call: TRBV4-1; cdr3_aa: ASSQPGGGKANYGYT
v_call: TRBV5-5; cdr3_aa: ASSLVGEYNYEQY
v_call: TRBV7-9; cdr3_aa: ASRGANTGELF
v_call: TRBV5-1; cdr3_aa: ASSPDRGRTGNTIY
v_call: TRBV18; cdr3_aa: ASSPMTGRSYEQY
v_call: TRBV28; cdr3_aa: ASIGYPYEQY
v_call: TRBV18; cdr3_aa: ASSLSGRAIDGELF
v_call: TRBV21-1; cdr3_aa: ASSKDEGIGFSGNQPQH
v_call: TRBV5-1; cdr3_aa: ASSSPGSGDYEQY
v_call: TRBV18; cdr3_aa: ASSPVTSGTMDEQF
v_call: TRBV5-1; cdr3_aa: ASSFRSGALYNEQF
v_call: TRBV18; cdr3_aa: ASSALMAGPHNEQF
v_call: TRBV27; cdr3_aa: ASSPRRGYEQY
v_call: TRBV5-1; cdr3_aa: ASSRDNGYGYT
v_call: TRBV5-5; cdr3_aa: ASSLEGFYEQY
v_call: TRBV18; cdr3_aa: ASSPRTGEGYGYT
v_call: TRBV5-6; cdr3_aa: ASSVMTGGNSNQPQH
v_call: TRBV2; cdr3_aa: ASTRTGQETQY
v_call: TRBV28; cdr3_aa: ASSFRRQMNTEAF
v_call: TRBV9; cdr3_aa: ASSVGSPYFLLSYEQY
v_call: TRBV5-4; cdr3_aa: ASSLDPTQELF
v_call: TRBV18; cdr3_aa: ASSRQGNEQF
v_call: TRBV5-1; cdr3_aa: ASSLGGVSGNTIY